A single T cell receptor (beta chain) is shown here with its context. Germline V CDR1 and CDR2: SQVTM, ANQGSEA. The CDR3 spans 13 residues. V lost 6 bases and J lost 1; bases outside the gene matches: 3. The sample comes from a study of shared clonotypes between healthy human individuals. TCRdb's copy holds only in-frame clones and misses some; the assay was immunoSEQ multiplex PCR. Altogether around 690,000 clones are present, less than 95% being singletons, with the ten largest covering 30% to 35%. The chain recombines TRBV29-1 with TRBJ2-7; 10 bases are shared with TRBD1. Specimen: memory CD8+ T cells from PBMCs. The subset here: CD45RO+ cells pooled with CCR7-negative TemRA cells. The clonotype originates from a young man in good health. Some clones in this sample may be carry-over from other donors' samples. In DNA, the CDR3 is TGCAGCGTACGACAGGGGGCTTCCTACGAGCAGTACTTC. Protein product: CSVRQGASYEQYF.